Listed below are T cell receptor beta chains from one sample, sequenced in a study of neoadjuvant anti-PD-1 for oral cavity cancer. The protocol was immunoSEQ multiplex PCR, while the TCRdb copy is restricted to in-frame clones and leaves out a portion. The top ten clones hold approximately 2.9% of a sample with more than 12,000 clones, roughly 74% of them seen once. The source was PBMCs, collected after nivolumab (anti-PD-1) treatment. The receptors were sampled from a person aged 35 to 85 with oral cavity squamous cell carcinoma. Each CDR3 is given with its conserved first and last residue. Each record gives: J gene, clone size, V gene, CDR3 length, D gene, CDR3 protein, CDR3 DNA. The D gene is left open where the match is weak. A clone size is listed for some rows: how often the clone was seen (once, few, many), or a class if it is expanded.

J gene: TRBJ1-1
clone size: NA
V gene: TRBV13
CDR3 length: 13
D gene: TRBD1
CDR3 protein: CASSRRGATEAFF
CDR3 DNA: TGTGCCAGCAGCCGCAGGGGGGCTACTGAAGCTTTCTTT

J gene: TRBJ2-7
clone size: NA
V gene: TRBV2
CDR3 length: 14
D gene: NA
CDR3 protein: CASSEGRGIYEQYF
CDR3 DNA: TGTGCCAGCAGTGAAGGAAGAGGAATTTACGAGCAGTACTTC

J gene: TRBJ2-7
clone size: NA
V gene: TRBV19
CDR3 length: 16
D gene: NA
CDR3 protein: CASSPRQKLSSYEQYF
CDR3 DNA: TGTGCCAGTAGTCCCCGACAGAAACTCTCGTCCTACGAGCAGTACTTC

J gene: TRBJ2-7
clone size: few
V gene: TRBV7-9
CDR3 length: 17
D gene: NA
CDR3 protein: CASSPPGRDSRTYEQYF
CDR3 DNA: TGTGCCAGCAGCCCCCCCGGGCGGGACAGCAGAACCTACGAGCAGTACTTC

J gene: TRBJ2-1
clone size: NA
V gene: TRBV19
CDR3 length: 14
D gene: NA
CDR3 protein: CASSLARTTNEQFF
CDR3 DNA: TGTGCCAGTAGCCTGGCAAGGACTACAAATGAGCAGTTCTTC

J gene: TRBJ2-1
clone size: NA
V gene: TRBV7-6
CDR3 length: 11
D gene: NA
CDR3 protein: CASSSGTEQFF
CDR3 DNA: TGTGCCAGCAGCTCCGGGACAGAGCAGTTCTTC

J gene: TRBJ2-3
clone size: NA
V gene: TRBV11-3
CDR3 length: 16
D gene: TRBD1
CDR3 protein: CASSSARQGPTDTQYF
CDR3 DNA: TGTGCCAGCAGCTCCGCCCGACAGGGACCCACAGATACGCAGTATTTT

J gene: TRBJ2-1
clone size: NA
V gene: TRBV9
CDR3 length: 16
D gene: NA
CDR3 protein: CASSVAGASSYNEQFF
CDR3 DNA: TGTGCCAGCAGCGTAGCAGGGGCGAGCTCCTACAATGAGCAGTTCTTC

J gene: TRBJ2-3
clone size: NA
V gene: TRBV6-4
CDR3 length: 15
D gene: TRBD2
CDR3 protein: CASNSGLAGPDTQYF
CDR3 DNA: TGTGCCAGCAACTCGGGACTAGCGGGTCCAGATACGCAGTATTTT

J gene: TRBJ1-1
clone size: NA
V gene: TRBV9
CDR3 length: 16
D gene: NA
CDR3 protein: CASSPWGGAMNTEAFF
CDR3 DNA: TGTGCCAGCAGCCCATGGGGGGGAGCTATGAACACTGAAGCTTTCTTT

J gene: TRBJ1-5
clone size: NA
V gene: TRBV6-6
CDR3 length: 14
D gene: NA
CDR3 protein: CATSWAASNQPQHF
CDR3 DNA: TGTGCCACTTCCTGGGCCGCAAGCAATCAGCCCCAGCATTTT

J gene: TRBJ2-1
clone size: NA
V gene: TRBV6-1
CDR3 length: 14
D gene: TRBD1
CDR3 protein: CASGRTGLGNEQFF
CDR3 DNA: TGTGCCAGCGGACGGACAGGGTTAGGCAATGAGCAGTTCTTC

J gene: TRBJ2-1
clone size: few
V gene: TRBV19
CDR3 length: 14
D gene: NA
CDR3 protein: CASSPGSLNNEQFF
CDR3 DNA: TGTGCCAGTAGTCCCGGGAGTCTAAACAATGAGCAGTTCTTC

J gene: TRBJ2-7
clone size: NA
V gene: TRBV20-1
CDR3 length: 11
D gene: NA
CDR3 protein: CSAGDSYEQYF
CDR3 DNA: TGCAGTGCTGGTGACAGCTACGAGCAGTACTTC

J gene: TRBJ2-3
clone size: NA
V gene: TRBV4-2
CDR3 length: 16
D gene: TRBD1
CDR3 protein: CASSQEEGQGVDTQYF
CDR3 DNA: TGTGCCAGCAGCCAAGAAGAAGGACAGGGGGTAGATACGCAGTATTTT

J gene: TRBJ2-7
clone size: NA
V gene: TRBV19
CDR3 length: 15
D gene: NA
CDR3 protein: CASRRESSPSYEQYF
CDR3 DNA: TGTGCCAGTAGAAGGGAGTCAAGCCCTTCCTACGAGCAGTACTTC

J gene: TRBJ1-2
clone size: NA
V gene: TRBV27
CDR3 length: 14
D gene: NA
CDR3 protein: CASSLLGGEYGYTF
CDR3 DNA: TGTGCCAGCAGTTTATTGGGGGGGGAATATGGCTACACCTTC

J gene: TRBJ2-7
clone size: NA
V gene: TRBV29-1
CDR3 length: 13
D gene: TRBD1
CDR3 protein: CSLIRDREAEQYF
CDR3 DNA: TGCAGCCTTATCAGGGACAGGGAGGCCGAGCAGTACTTC

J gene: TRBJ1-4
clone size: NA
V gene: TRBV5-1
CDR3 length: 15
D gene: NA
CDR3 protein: CASSSRTGGNEKLFF
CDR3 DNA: TGCGCCAGCAGCTCCCGGACGGGCGGCAATGAAAAACTGTTTTTT